Listed here are 16 T cell receptor beta chains from one sample, sequenced in a study of PD-1 blockade in classical Hodgkin lymphoma (dated by TCRdb to about 2020). Library preparation used the immunoSEQ multiplex PCR assay. Entries here come from immuneACCESS through TCRdb and include only in-frame sequences with V and J called. Some clones fail to appear in such tables; in the studies checked, an unresolved V gene covers under half of the shortfall, and the cause of the remainder is unknown. The sample profile shows some 62,000 clones; 88% of them were found once. The ten largest clonotypes hold about an eighth of the sample. The label giving this sample's time point can be read as: cycle 1 day 1 (C1D1), immediately before nivolumab initiation. Every trial patient had relapsed following autologous stem cell transplantation, and prior brentuximab vedotin exposure was what differed among cohorts A, B and C.

The sample here was peripheral blood mononuclear cells (PBMCs), taken at baseline. Receptors originate from a human donor with classical Hodgkin lymphoma.

This chain links TRBV5-1 with TRBJ2-3; maybe TRBD2 (6 bases). The CDR3 is 14 residues long. Germline V gene lookup returns CDR1 SGHRS and CDR2 YFSETQ. V gave up 3 bases and J gave up 5 bases, with 13 bases separating them. This CDR3 reads CASSWVGGKDTQYF. The CDR3 DNA sequence: TGCGCCAGCAGCTGGGTTGGGGGGAAAGATACGCAGTATTTT.

The chain recombines TRBV19 with TRBJ2-5; either TRBD1 or TRBD2 may supply D (5 bases each). Germline CDR1 LNHDA, CDR2 SQIVND (reference sequence). Trimming took 2 bases from V and 2 from J, leaving 18 bases between them. CDR3 length: 17 amino acids. The CDR3 DNA sequence: TGTGCCAGTAGTATAAGTTATCGGGGCTTGGGACAAGAGACCCAGTACTTC. This translates into CASSISYRGLGQETQYF.

The chain employs TRBV7-9 and TRBJ1-1; D unclear. The CDR3 consists of 12 residues. Trimming shortened V by 5 bases and J by 8 bases, and 12 bases separated the two germline ends. The germline gives CDR1 SEHNR, CDR2 FQNEAQ (reference sequence). Here the CDR3 reads CASSPGFKEAFF. The CDR3 nucleotides are TGTGCCAGCAGCCCAGGATTTAAAGAAGCTTTCTTT.

V gene TRBV7-6 combines with J gene TRBJ2-1; D not resolved. Germline V gene lookup returns CDR1 SGHVS and CDR2 FNYEAQ. The germline V and J ends were trimmed by 0 bases and 7 bases, with 4 bases remaining between them. The CDR3 loop spans 12 amino acids. Here the CDR3 reads CASSLAPNEQFF. The CDR3 DNA sequence: TGTGCCAGCAGCTTAGCCCCGAATGAGCAGTTCTTC. Full variable domain (rest looked up from reference TRBV7-6 and TRBJ2-1): GAGVSQSPRYKVTKRGQDVALRCDPISGHVSLYWYRQALGQGPEFLTYFNYEAQQDKSGLPNDRFSAERPEGSISTLTIQRTEQRDSAMYRCASSLAPNEQFFGPGTRLTVL.

The chain is built from TRBV28 and TRBJ1-3; 9 bases agree with TRBD1. The CDR3 totals 17 residues. The V segment lost 6 bases and the J segment 3 bases; nucleotides outside the gene matches: 12. Per the germline V gene, CDR1 is MDHEN and CDR2 is SYDVKM. CDR3 coding DNA: TGTGCCAGCAGCCCAGCCGGGACAGGGTCGGGTGGAAACACCATATATTTT. This encodes CASSPAGTGSGGNTIYF.

The J gene is TRBJ2-5, the V gene TRBV30; D possibly uses TRBD1 or TRBD2 (5 bases each). The CDR3 has 13 residues. V lost 1 base and J 5 bases, leaving 11 bases between the germline ends. Germline V gives CDR1 GTSNPN, CDR2 SVGIG (reference sequence). CDR3: CAWSGGDSETQYF. The DNA of the CDR3 is TGTGCCTGGAGTGGAGGGGATTCGGAGACCCAGTACTTC.

This clone has more than one count but fewer than ten. This sequence joins TRBV30 and TRBJ1-3; maybe TRBD1 (5 bases). Trimming pared 6 bases from V and 3 bases from J, leaving 12 bases between. CDR3 length: 13 residues. In germline, CDR1 is GTSNPN, CDR2 SVGIG (reference sequence). CDR3 DNA sequence: TGTGCCTGCTACGGGGACTTTGGAAACACCATATATTTT. It yields the protein CACYGDFGNTIYF.

The chain links TRBV5-4 to TRBJ1-4, with D hard to call. The length of the CDR3 is 15 residues. Germline CDR1 reads SGHNT; CDR2 reads YYREEE (reference sequence). The V end was cut by 3 bases, the J end by 8 bases, with 17 bases between. CDR3 DNA: TGTGCCAGCAGCTCGGACCTAACGAATAAGGAAAAACTGTTTTTT. Translation gives CASSSDLTNKEKLFF.

The chain carries TRBV7-3 and TRBJ2-3; 14 bases map to TRBD2. With V trimmed by 2 bases and J by 0 bases, 7 bases remained unmatched. Germline CDR1 is SGHTA and CDR2 is FQGTGA. This CDR3 region has 19 residues. The DNA for the CDR3 is TGTGCCAGCAGCTTATTTGGGACTAGCGGGGGTACCAGCACAGATACGCAGTATTTT. It translates to CASSLFGTSGGTSTDTQYF.

The chain has TRBV30 and TRBJ1-6; 8 bases align to TRBD1. The germline CDR1 and CDR2 sequences are GTSNPN and SVGIG (reference sequence). The V gene end was trimmed by 3 bases and the J gene end by 7 bases; junction bases not matched to a gene: 2. The CDR3 loop spans 13 amino acids. The CDR3 nucleotides read TGTGCCTGGAGGGACAGGGCAAATTCACCCCTCCACTTT. It specifies CAWRDRANSPLHF. Full variable domain (rest looked up from reference TRBV30 and TRBJ1-6): SQTIHQWPATLVQPVGSPLSLECTVEGTSNPNLYWYRQAAGRGLQLLFYSVGIGQISSEVPQNLSASRPQDRQFILSSKKLLLSDSGFYLCAWRDRANSPLHFGNGTRLTVT.

This rearrangement joins TRBV2 to TRBJ2-7; 8 bases map to TRBD1. The CDR3 has 15 residues. From germline, CDR1 is SNHLY and CDR2 FYNNEI. V dropped 4 bases and J dropped 6; count of bases not matched to a gene: 11. The CDR3 reads CASSVPRGRLGEQYF. DNA of the CDR3: TGTGCCAGCAGTGTCCCCAGGGGGCGCTTGGGCGAGCAGTACTTC.

The V and J genes are TRBV4-3 and TRBJ2-2; tentatively, D is TRBD1 (5 bases). V gave up 4 bases and J gave up 0 bases, with 12 bases separating them. Germline V CDR1 and CDR2: LGHNA, YSLEER. The CDR3 loop spans 16 amino acids. CDR3 sequence: CASSLGIGANTGELFF. CDR3 sequence (DNA): TGCGCCAGCAGCCTGGGTATAGGGGCGAACACCGGGGAGCTGTTTTTT.

The chain uses TRBV7-2 and TRBJ2-1, with D maybe TRBD2 (5 bases). V dropped 6 bases and J dropped 5 bases, with 11 bases sitting between them. Germline CDR1 and CDR2: SGHTA and FQGNSA. This CDR3 is 13 amino acids long. This CDR3 is CASRLSGNNEQFF. The CDR3 DNA reads TGTGCCAGCAGACTCTCCGGGAACAATGAGCAGTTCTTC.

This clone was detected only once. The chain employs TRBV30 and TRBJ2-4; D gene uncertain. The CDR3 length is 14 residues. The V end was cut by 3 bases, the J end by 7 bases, with 16 bases between. The germline V gene encodes CDR1 GTSNPN and CDR2 SVGIG (reference sequence). The CDR3 loop is CAWSLGFNRNIQYF. CDR3 DNA: TGTGCCTGGAGCCTGGGGTTTAATCGGAACATTCAGTACTTC.

The V and J genes are TRBV5-1 and TRBJ2-6; 8 bases agree with TRBD1. Germline V lookup: CDR1 SGHRS, CDR2 YFSETQ. Trimming cost V 0 bases and J 4 bases; bases outside gene matches: 6. This CDR3 spans 17 amino acids. The CDR3 sequence is CASSLVSTGVGANVLTF. CDR3 bases: TGCGCCAGCAGCTTGGTCTCGACAGGGGTCGGGGCCAACGTCCTGACTTTC.

The chain combines TRBV11-2 with TRBJ2-3; TRBD2 is a possible D gene (6 bases). Germline V lookup: CDR1 SGHAT, CDR2 FQNNGV. Trimming stripped 1 base from V and 2 bases from J, with 13 bases between. The CDR3 consists of 16 residues. The DNA for the CDR3 is TGTGCCAGCAGCTTAGCGGGCGGGGCCCACACAGATACGCAGTATTTT. It encodes CASSLAGGAHTDTQYF.